Each of the 24 T cell receptor beta chains below was sequenced from the same sample in a study of shared clonotypes between healthy human individuals (dated by TCRdb to the early 2020s). Library preparation was by the immunoSEQ multiplex PCR assay. This immuneACCESS table, as held by TCRdb, lists in-frame sequences with V and J called but not all clones. Of the missing ones, under half trace to an unresolved V gene in checked studies; the others have no known cause. Present in this sample are around 510,000 clones, about 96% of which were seen just once. The ten largest clonotypes hold 0.055% to 0.075% of the sample. Material: naive CD4+ T cells sorted from blood. The cell subset or site label corresponds to: CD45RA+ positively selected. These receptor sequences come from a woman under 40 in good health.

The sample holds one count of this clone. This chain connects TRBV28 to TRBJ2-7, with 14 bases identical to TRBD2. The CDR3 is made up of 16 amino acids. Germline V gene sequence: CDR1 MDHEN, CDR2 SYDVKM. V lost 5 bases, J lost 3 bases, and 6 bases stayed unmatched. The CDR3 nucleotides read TGTGCCAGCAGTCCGGGACTAGCGGGAGCCAGCTACGAGCAGTACTTC. Protein: CASSPGLAGASYEQYF.

This clone was seen once. The chain combines TRBV18 with TRBJ2-5, with D tentatively TRBD2 (6 bases). The J call may be mistaken, given a closer DNA end match to TRBJ2-7. Germline V gene lookup returns CDR1 KGHSH and CDR2 LQKENI. The CDR3 is made up of 14 amino acids. The DNA for the CDR3 is TGTGCCAGCTCAGAGGGACTTAAGACCTACGAGCAGTACTTC. Protein sequence: CASSEGLKTYEQYF.

CDR3 residues: CAWRAGTSGRGFGYNEQFF. In DNA form, the CDR3 reads TGTGCCTGGAGAGCCGGGACTAGCGGGAGGGGATTTGGCTACAATGAGCAGTTCTTC. This chain connects TRBV30 to TRBJ2-1; 16 bases are shared with TRBD2. The J segment lost 3 bases and the V segment lost 3 bases, leaving 11 bases of the junction unmatched. The CDR3 has 19 amino acids. Per germline, CDR1 GTSNPN and CDR2 SVGIG (reference sequence).

The chain is built from TRBV28 and TRBJ2-7; D possibly corresponds to TRBD2 (6 bases). The CDR3 consists of 16 residues. V dropped 3 bases and J dropped 1 base, with 16 bases sitting between them. Germline V gene lookup returns CDR1 MDHEN and CDR2 SYDVKM. The CDR3 DNA reads TGTGCCAGCAGTTTGAGTGCGGCTAGCGTTTCCTACGAGCAGTACTTC. Encoded protein: CASSLSAASVSYEQYF.

The rearrangement uses TRBV7-9 and TRBJ2-5; maybe TRBD2 (5 bases). The closer fit of TRBJ2-7 to the DNA end suggests the J call may be wrong. The CDR3 spans 17 residues. Germline CDR1 SEHNR, CDR2 FQNEAQ (reference sequence). Here the CDR3 DNA reads TGTGCCAGCAGAGAACATCCGGGGAAGCAAGAGGCCTACGAGCAGTACTTC. It codes for CASREHPGKQEAYEQYF.

The sample holds one count of this clone. The chain is built from TRBV10-2 and TRBJ2-7; maybe TRBD2 (6 bases). V was trimmed by 6 bases and J by 0 bases, leaving 15 bases between them. This CDR3 spans 15 amino acids. Germline V CDR1 and CDR2: WSHSY, SAAADI. Here the CDR3 reads CASSRGTGSSYEQYF. The CDR3 nucleotides read TGCGCCAGCAGCCGGGGGACTGGGAGCTCCTACGAGCAGTACTTC.

This chain links TRBV2 with TRBJ2-2; TRBD1 matches 9 bases. The CDR3 length is 16 residues. Germline CDR1 SNHLY, CDR2 FYNNEI. The V segment lost 7 bases and the J segment 0 bases; nucleotides outside the gene matches: 6. This CDR3 reads CASNQGTGPNTGELFF. The CDR3 nucleotides are TGTGCCAGCAACCAAGGGACAGGGCCGAACACCGGGGAGCTGTTTTTT.

The J gene is TRBJ2-5, the V gene TRBV19; 9 positions match TRBD2. Trimming cost V 4 bases and J 4 bases; bases outside gene matches: 4. CDR1 and CDR2 (germline): LNHDA, SQIVND (reference sequence). This CDR3 spans 14 amino acids. The chain's CDR3 is CASSTLAGTETQYF. Here the CDR3 DNA reads TGTGCCAGTAGTACTCTAGCGGGAACAGAGACCCAGTACTTC.

The V and J genes are TRBV28 and TRBJ1-4; TRBD1 might be the D (5 bases). Trimming shortened V by 5 bases and J by 4 bases, and 11 bases separated the two germline ends. Germline V gene sequence: CDR1 MDHEN, CDR2 SYDVKM. This CDR3 is built from 14 residues. The CDR3 sequence is CASSPRGGNEKLFF. CDR3 nucleotide sequence: TGTGCCAGCAGTCCTCGTGGGGGTAATGAAAAACTGTTTTTT.

This chain joins TRBV29-1 and TRBJ2-5; D is ambiguous. The germline V gene encodes CDR1 SQVTM and CDR2 ANQGSEA. The CDR3 runs 16 residues. V lost 7 bases, J lost 2 bases, and 23 bases lay in between. CDR3 in amino acids: CSALRGLHATQETQYF. As DNA, the CDR3 is TGCAGCGCCCTGAGAGGATTACACGCTACACAAGAGACCCAGTACTTC.

The chain is built from TRBV11-2 and TRBJ2-7, with a weak D call TRBD1 (7 bases). This CDR3 is 14 amino acids long. V lost 5 bases to trimming and J lost 7 bases, with 18 bases between them. Per the germline V gene, CDR1 is SGHAT and CDR2 is FQNNGV. The CDR3: CASSRIRDSGEQYF. CDR3 bases: TGTGCCAGCAGCCGTATCCGGGACAGCGGGGAGCAGTACTTC.

The chain recombines TRBV11-2 with TRBJ2-3, with 11 bases that match TRBD2. CDR3 length equals 15 residues. Germline V gene sequence: CDR1 SGHAT, CDR2 FQNNGV. The ends lost 4 bases at V and 3 bases at J; junction bases unmatched: 3. DNA for the CDR3: TGTGCCAGCAGCTACCTAGCGGGAGGAACAGATACGCAGTATTTT. Translation gives CASSYLAGGTDTQYF.

This clone has just one count. The rearrangement links TRBV7-2 to TRBJ1-3, with D perhaps matching TRBD1 (6 bases). The CDR3 runs to 14 residues. V lost 2 bases and J 3 bases, leaving 8 bases between the germline ends. CDR1 is SGHTA and CDR2 is FQGNSA in the germline V gene. For the CDR3, the DNA is TGTGCCAGCAGCTTATTCAGGGGTGGAAACACCATATATTTT. This gives the protein CASSLFRGGNTIYF.

The chain carries TRBV11-2 and TRBJ2-1, with 9 positions matching TRBD2. Looked up from germline, CDR1 is SGHAT and CDR2 is FQNNGV. J gave up 7 bases and V 5 bases, and 12 bases lay outside the gene matches. The CDR3 is 16 residues long. For the CDR3, the DNA is TGTGCCAGCAGCCCCCGGACTAGCGCCTCGAAAAATGAGCAGTTCTTC. Residues: CASSPRTSASKNEQFF. Looking up the rest from reference TRBV11-2 and TRBJ2-1 gives the full variable domain: EAGVAQSPRYKIIEKRQSVAFWCNPISGHATLYWYQQILGQGPKLLIQFQNNGVVDDSQLPKDRFSAERLKGVDSTLKIQPAKLEDSAVYLCASSPRTSASKNEQFFGPGTRLTVL.

The rearrangement links TRBV29-1 to TRBJ2-7; perhaps TRBD1 as D (6 bases). V lost 4 bases to trimming and J lost 1 base, with 14 bases between them. The CDR3 sequence is 14 residues long. CDR1 SQVTM and CDR2 ANQGSEA come from the germline V gene. Here the CDR3 DNA reads TGCAGCGTTGTAGGGGGTGGGCTTTCCTACGAGCAGTACTTC. Its translation: CSVVGGGLSYEQYF.

The genes are TRBV2 and TRBJ2-2; tentatively, D is TRBD1 or TRBD2 (5 bases each). Germline CDR1 and CDR2: SNHLY and FYNNEI. This CDR3 has 15 amino acids. The V end lost 8 bases, the J end lost 5 bases, and 18 bases lay between the germline ends. CDR3 region: CASVLVGSGTGELFF. Written as DNA, the CDR3 is TGTGCCAGCGTACTAGTCGGGTCAGGGACCGGGGAGCTGTTTTTT.

The chain uses TRBV5-4 and TRBJ2-1, with 8 bases lining up with TRBD2. J was trimmed by 0 bases and V by 4 bases; bases with no gene match: 6. This CDR3 is 16 amino acids long. Looked up from germline, CDR1 is SGHNT and CDR2 is YYREEE (reference sequence). DNA of the CDR3: TGTGCCAGCAGCGCCACCGGGACTAGCTCCTACAATGAGCAGTTCTTC. Residues: CASSATGTSSYNEQFF.

The chain uses TRBV20-1 and TRBJ2-1; D is perhaps TRBD1 (5 bases). The CDR3 is 11 amino acids. The V gene lost 5 bases and the J gene lost 7 bases, with 9 bases spanning the gap. CDR1 and CDR2 (germline): DFQATT, SNEGSKA (reference sequence). The DNA for the CDR3 is TGCAGTGCTGCCAGGGAAAATGAGCAGTTCTTC. Residues: CSAARENEQFF.

V and J are TRBV27 and TRBJ1-1; no definite D call. The CDR3 has 16 amino acids. Germline V gene lookup returns CDR1 MNHEY and CDR2 SMNVEV (reference sequence). Trimming stripped 3 bases from V and 1 base from J, with 15 bases between. The CDR3 loop is CASSFRGHPTNTEAFF. DNA of the CDR3: TGTGCCAGCAGTTTCCGGGGTCATCCTACGAACACTGAAGCTTTCTTT.

The V and J genes are TRBV19 and TRBJ1-5, with D hard to call. The V end lost 3 bases, the J end lost 0 bases, and 9 bases lay between the germline ends. Germline V lookup: CDR1 LNHDA, CDR2 SQIVND (reference sequence). The CDR3 loop spans 15 amino acids. DNA for the CDR3: TGTGCCAGTAGTATGCGGACGGATAGCAATCAGCCCCAGCATTTT. Its translation: CASSMRTDSNQPQHF.

The chain combines TRBV5-4 with TRBJ2-5; possibly TRBD1 or TRBD2 for D (5 bases each). Looked up from germline, CDR1 is SGHNT and CDR2 is YYREEE (reference sequence). This CDR3 comprises 15 residues. Deletions cut 4 bases from V and 2 bases from J, with 15 bases between. For the CDR3, the DNA is TGTGCCAGCAGCCAACAATGGGGACGTCAAGAGACCCAGTACTTC. Its protein is CASSQQWGRQETQYF.

The rearrangement links TRBV4-1 to TRBJ2-5, with D possibly TRBD1 on 6 matching bases. V was clipped by 3 bases and J by 4 bases, with 12 bases between them. The length of the CDR3 is 14 residues. CDR1 is MGHRA and CDR2 is YSYEKL in the germline V gene. DNA of the CDR3: TGCGCCAGCAGCCAGGAAACAGGGCGAGAGACCCAGTACTTC. Translation: CASSQETGRETQYF.

This rearrangement joins TRBV28 to TRBJ2-7; 7 bases align to TRBD2. The CDR3 is made up of 14 amino acids. The trim removed 6 bases at V and 0 bases at J, leaving 5 bases unmatched. Per germline, CDR1 MDHEN and CDR2 SYDVKM. The CDR3, as DNA: TGTGCCAGCAGGGGGGAGGGGCTCTCCTACGAGCAGTACTTC. Translating it yields CASRGEGLSYEQYF.

The genes are TRBV27 and TRBJ1-6; no reliable D call. Germline lookup yields CDR1 MNHEY and CDR2 SMNVEV (reference sequence). The V and J ends lost 7 bases and 10 bases respectively, with 11 bases between them. The CDR3 spans 12 residues. The CDR3 region is CASTQVGSPLHF. The CDR3 nucleotides are TGTGCCAGCACTCAGGTGGGATCACCCCTCCACTTT.